The rows below give T cell receptor beta chains drawn from one sample of a study of blood T cell repertoires in COVID-19. Some clones are missing from TCRdb's copy, which holds only in-frame ones; the method was immunoSEQ multiplex PCR. The repertoire holds fewer than 350,000 clones, with 80% to 90% as singletons. Sequenced sample: PBMCs or T cells enriched from blood (not recorded which). The receptor source for this set is a young man who had recovered from COVID-19. Each CDR3 is given with its conserved first and last residue.

TRBJ1-1 TRBV6-5 CASRPGQTNTEAFF
TRBJ1-5 TRBV2 CASSWSVDSNQPQHF
TRBJ1-1 TRBV2 CASSRPTRVYAEAFF
TRBJ1-3 TRBV12-3/TRBV12-4 CASSLTGGNTIYF
TRBJ1-1 TRBV3-1/TRBV3-2 CASTKGQGDTEAFF
TRBJ1-5 TRBV5-6 CASSFRGGNQPQHF
TRBJ1-6 TRBV6-1 CASSEQGNSNSPLHF
TRBJ2-7 TRBV11-3 CASSPAKPGQGDFHEQYF
TRBJ1-1 TRBV6-5 CASSRTDRVVTEAFF
TRBJ2-7 TRBV7-9 CASSLAGTVYEQYF
TRBJ1-2 TRBV30 CACPNGGGFGYTF
TRBJ2-7 TRBV5-4 CASSLGTDSYEQYF
TRBJ1-1 TRBV6-2/TRBV6-3 CASSYSDSRAEAFF
TRBJ1-2 TRBV15 CATSRTGGGHGNYGYTF
TRBJ2-3 TRBV24-1 CATSDLSSGTDTQYF
TRBJ1-2 TRBV27 CATRTGGRQSYTF
TRBJ2-7 TRBV2 CASRTGSASYEQYF
TRBJ1-2 TRBV27 CASSVTGFYGYTF
TRBJ2-7 TRBV7-9 CASSLGQGADYEQYF
TRBJ2-1 TRBV18 CASSLTTGSYNEQFF
TRBJ2-1 TRBV6-4 CASSGTSGGINEQFF
TRBJ2-5 TRBV2 CASSAWNRIQETQYF
TRBJ2-7 TRBV7-8 CASSLGPTAYEQYF
TRBJ2-5 TRBV6-2/TRBV6-3 CASSKGTDQETQYF
TRBJ1-2 TRBV27 CASSLGTNYGYTF
TRBJ2-7 TRBV27 CATTPKGLHGREQYF
TRBJ2-7 TRBV2 CASRADRSLFYEQYF
TRBJ1-1 TRBV27 CASRSTKEDTEAFF
TRBJ2-7 TRBV14 CASSQEWRPGGLYEQYF
TRBJ1-1 TRBV7-2 CASSFSRTEAFF
TRBJ1-6 TRBV27 CASKSIGSPLHF
TRBJ2-1 TRBV12-3/TRBV12-4 CASRNRDNEQFF
TRBJ2-1 TRBV6-5 CASSYSTLAGSEQFF
TRBJ1-1 TRBV7-2 CASSTNRVLATEAFF
TRBJ1-3 TRBV7-8 CASSSGGQGEGNTIYF
TRBJ2-5 TRBV11-2 CASSSTWGRGEETQYF
TRBJ1-4 TRBV6-5 CASQRQGVEKLFF
TRBJ2-2 TRBV5-1 CASSLGAFQNTGELFF
TRBJ2-1 TRBV27 CASSERGGPGEQFF
TRBJ2-1 TRBV27 CASSRRLAGTSSYNEQFF
TRBJ2-2 TRBV11-2 CASSLDPIAGGELFF
TRBJ1-6 TRBV9 CASSVGRGEDNSPLHF
TRBJ2-5 TRBV7-2 CASSLAGKETQYF
TRBJ2-3 TRBV18 CASSPLEAGLDTQYF
TRBJ1-2 TRBV7-8 CASSQSRGNYGYTF
TRBJ2-5 TRBV4-1 CASSQDTHIQETQYF
TRBJ2-7 TRBV5-1 CASSFDRAYEQYF
TRBJ1-1 TRBV30 CAWARPGTGRTEAFF
TRBJ2-7 TRBV13 CASSFRRGGYEQYF
TRBJ2-1 TRBV3-1/TRBV3-2 CASSQVPPTSGGTYNEQFF
TRBJ2-3 TRBV3-1/TRBV3-2 CASSQKSGTQYF